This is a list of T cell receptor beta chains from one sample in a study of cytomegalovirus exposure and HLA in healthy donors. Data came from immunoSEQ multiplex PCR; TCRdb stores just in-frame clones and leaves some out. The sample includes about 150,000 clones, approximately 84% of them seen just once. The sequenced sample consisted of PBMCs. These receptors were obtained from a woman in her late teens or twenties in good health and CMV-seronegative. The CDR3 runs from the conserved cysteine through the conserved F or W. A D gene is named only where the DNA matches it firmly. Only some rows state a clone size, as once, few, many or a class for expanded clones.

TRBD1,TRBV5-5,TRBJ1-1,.,TGTGCCAGCAGCTTACCACCGGGACAGGGGGCGAACACTGAAGCTTTCTTT,CASSLPPGQGANTEAFF
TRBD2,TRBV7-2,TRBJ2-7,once,TGTGCCAGCAGCTGGGACTCTAGCGGCTACGAGCAGTACTTC,CASSWDSSGYEQYF
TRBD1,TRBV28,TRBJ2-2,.,TGTGCCAGCAACTCCGGGACAGGGATTCCCGGGGAGCTGTTTTTT,CASNSGTGIPGELFF
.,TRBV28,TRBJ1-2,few,TGTGCCAGCAGTCGTACAGGGTGGAGTGGCTACACCTTC,CASSRTGWSGYTF
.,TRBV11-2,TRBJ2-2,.,TGTGCCAGCACCCCGGACAGCCATATCGGGGAGCTGTTTTTT,CASTPDSHIGELFF
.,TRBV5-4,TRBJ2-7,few,TGTGCCAGCAGCGTCGCAGTATCCTACGAGCAGTACTTC,CASSVAVSYEQYF
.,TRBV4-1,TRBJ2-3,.,TGCGCCAGCAGCCAAGAACTTACTATAGCTAGCACAGATACGCAGTATTTT,CASSQELTIASTDTQYF
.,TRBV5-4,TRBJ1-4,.,TGTGCCAGCAGCCTGGTGGGGGGGACCACTAATGAAAAACTGTTTTTT,CASSLVGGTTNEKLFF
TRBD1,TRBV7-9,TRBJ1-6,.,TGTGCCAGCAGTCCTAGGGGACAGCCCTATTCACCCCTCCACTTT,CASSPRGQPYSPLHF
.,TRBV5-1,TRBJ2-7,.,TGCGCCAGCAGCTTGGAGCTCCTGAGCGAGCAGTACTTC,CASSLELLSEQYF
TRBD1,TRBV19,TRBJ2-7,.,TGTGCCAGTAGTATTGGACAGGGCTACGAGCAGTACTTC,CASSIGQGYEQYF
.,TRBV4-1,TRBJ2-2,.,TGCGCCAGCAGCCTCGAAGTCCGGGACAGGGAGCTGTTTTTT,CASSLEVRDRELFF
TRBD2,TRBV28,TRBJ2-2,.,TGTGCCAGCAGTTTATTACCGGGGGGAGGACCCGGGGAGCTGTTTTTT,CASSLLPGGGPGELFF
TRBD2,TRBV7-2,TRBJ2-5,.,TGTGCCAGCAGCCCGGAAACCCGGACTAGCGGGGGTTCTCGAGGGACCCAGTACTTC,CASSPETRTSGGSRGTQYF
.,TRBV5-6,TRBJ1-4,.,TGTGCCAGCAGCTTAAGAGGGTTCGATGAAAAACTGTTTTTT,CASSLRGFDEKLFF
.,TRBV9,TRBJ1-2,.,TGTGCCAGCAGCCGTGATGGGGGCTTCTATGGCTACACCTTC,CASSRDGGFYGYTF
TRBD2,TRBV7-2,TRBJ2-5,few,TGTGCCAGCAGTAAATGGGAGGGAGAGACCCAGTACTTC,CASSKWEGETQYF
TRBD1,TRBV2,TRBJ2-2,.,TGTGCCAGCATGCTGGACAGGACCCTTACCGGGGAGCTGTTTTTT,CASMLDRTLTGELFF
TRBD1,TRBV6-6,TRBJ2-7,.,TGTGCCAGCACCGAACAGGGGGCAGTGAGCTCCTACGAGCAGTACTTC,CASTEQGAVSSYEQYF
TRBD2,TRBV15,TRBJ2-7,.,TGTGCCACCAGCAGGACCGGGGGGGTCACCGAGCAGTACTTC,CATSRTGGVTEQYF